The present T cell receptor beta chain was sequenced within a study of blood T cell repertoires in COVID-19. Study-wide background: T cells, B-cell-depleted T cells, or PBMCs supplied cDNA or gDNA.

This CDR3 region has 14 residues. Germline V gene sequence: CDR1 ENHRY, CDR2 SYGVKD. The V end lost 4 bases, the J end lost 3 bases, and 9 bases lay between the germline ends. As originally analysed: Amplification with reference gene primers provided the estimates of nucleated cell counts. TCRdb's copy holds only in-frame clones and misses some; the assay was immunoSEQ multiplex PCR. The V and J calls and the clone size are those of that table, but D and trimming were determined from the DNA. The repertoire holds approximately 110,000 clones, with about 89% as singletons. This clone has more than one count but fewer than ten.

The chain joins TRBV10-3 to TRBJ2-2; TRBD2 might be the D (6 bases). The TCR comes from a middle-aged man with acute or convalescent COVID-19. The specimen was peripheral blood. CDR3 residues: CAISGGTDTGELFF. CDR3 DNA sequence: TGTGCCATCAGTGGAGGGACTGACACCGGGGAGCTGTTTTTT.